The rows below give T cell receptor beta chains drawn from one sample of a study of blood T cells in healthy people across ages. MiXCR, run by TCRdb on the 5' RACE reads, gives a single entry per CDR3 protein. The sample contains 870,000 or so distinct CDR3 sequences, around 26% of which appear only once. The sequencing input was blood. The receptors were sampled from an elderly woman in good health. Each CDR3 is given with its conserved first and last residue. Fields, in order: clone size, D gene, V gene, J gene, CDR3 protein, CDR3 DNA. A D gene is named only where the DNA matches it firmly. Clone size, where shown, is once, few, many, or a class for clones that have expanded.

many	-	TRBV30	TRBJ2-1	CAWSVQGGEQFF	TGTGCCTGGAGTGTACAGGGTGGTGAGCAGTTCTTC
-	TRBD2	TRBV24-1	TRBJ2-1	CATSDLAGPSYNEQFF	TGTGCCACCAGTGATCTAGCGGGGCCGTCCTACAATGAGCAGTTCTTC
-	-	TRBV7-2	TRBJ1-5	CASSLGSDSGPQHF	TGTGCCAGCAGCTTAGGGTCGGATTCTGGGCCCCAGCATTTT
-	-	TRBV7-9	TRBJ2-7	CASSPPLSGEHSYEQYF	TGTGCCAGCAGCCCCCCCCTTTCCGGAGAGCACTCGTACGAGCAGTACTTC
-	-	TRBV2	TRBJ2-3	CASSGGGYTDTQYF	TGTGCCAGCAGTGGTGGGGGTTACACAGATACGCAGTATTTT
many	TRBD1	TRBV4-3	TRBJ2-5	CASSEKGQGTSETQYF	TGCGCCAGCAGCGAGAAGGGACAGGGGACATCGGAGACCCAGTACTTC
-	-	TRBV5-5	TRBJ2-7	CASSPYRDLRYEQYF	TGTGCCAGCAGCCCATACAGGGACCTCCGTTACGAGCAGTACTTC
-	TRBD1	TRBV14	TRBJ2-7	CASSPIMGRGHEQYF	TGTGCCAGCAGCCCTATAATGGGCAGGGGGCACGAGCAGTACTTC
few	-	TRBV12-3/TRBV12-4	TRBJ2-2	CASTTGTFANTGELFF	TGTGCCAGCACCACAGGGACGTTTGCGAACACCGGGGAGCTGTTTTTT
many	-	TRBV4-3	TRBJ2-6	CASSQDLPGTGANVLTF	TGCGCCAGCAGCCAAGATTTACCAGGGACTGGGGCCAACGTCCTGACTTTC
-	TRBD1	TRBV7-8	TRBJ1-6	CASSVKRGQGYSPLHF	TGTGCCAGCAGCGTCAAACGGGGACAGGGTTACTCACCCCTCCACTTT
-	-	TRBV14	TRBJ2-3	CASSPRQERTDTQYF	TGTGCCAGCAGCCCCCGACAGGAACGCACAGATACGCAGTATTTT
many	TRBD2	TRBV3-1	TRBJ2-5	CASSPILGGGQETQYF	TGTGCCAGCAGCCCCATCCTCGGCGGGGGGCAAGAGACCCAGTACTTC
-	-	TRBV25-1	TRBJ1-2	CASSEYTGVGYTF	TGTGCCAGCAGTGAATATACGGGGGTTGGCTACACCTTC
few	-	TRBV18	TRBJ2-1	CASSPQTGMHEQFF	TGTGCCAGCTCACCTCAAACAGGGATGCATGAGCAGTTCTTC
-	TRBD1	TRBV7-9	TRBJ2-2	CASSSTGATRGTGELFF	TGTGCCAGCAGCTCGACAGGGGCGACACGGGGCACCGGGGAGCTGTTTTTT
many	TRBD1	TRBV12-3/TRBV12-4	TRBJ1-2	CASSDNRDRAYTF	TGTGCCAGCAGTGACAACCGGGACAGGGCATACACCTTC
few	-	TRBV11-2	TRBJ2-2	CASSLVGGRGTGELFF	TGTGCCAGCAGCCTTGTGGGGGGCCGGGGCACCGGGGAGCTGTTTTTT
many	TRBD2	TRBV7-2	TRBJ2-7	CASSLNGGGTYEQYF	TGTGCCAGCAGCTTAAACGGGGGGGGGACCTACGAGCAGTACTTC
many	-	TRBV5-8	TRBJ2-5	CASSLTGSEETQYF	TGTGCCAGCAGCCTTACAGGCAGCGAAGAGACCCAGTACTTC
-	-	TRBV3-1	TRBJ1-2	CASSQDRGGRKIYGYTF	TGTGCCAGCAGCCAAGATAGGGGGGGAAGGAAGATCTATGGCTACACCTTC
-	-	TRBV18	TRBJ2-7	CANSPRRAQRDEQYF	TGTGCCAACTCACCCCGACGGGCTCAGCGCGACGAGCAGTACTTC
many	TRBD1	TRBV7-9	TRBJ2-4	CASSSPGQGDIQYF	TGTGCCAGCAGCTCACCCGGACAGGGAGACATTCAGTACTTC
few	-	TRBV25-1	TRBJ2-1	CASSDFKGSYNEQFF	TGTGCCAGCAGTGACTTTAAGGGGTCCTACAATGAGCAGTTCTTC
many	-	TRBV20-1	TRBJ1-2	CSASLRLGGGYTF	TGCAGTGCTAGCTTACGGCTAGGGGGTGGCTACACCTTC
few	TRBD1	TRBV29-1	TRBJ1-4	CSVGDSTGGSNEKLFF	TGCAGCGTTGGGGATAGTACAGGGGGAAGTAATGAAAAACTGTTTTTT
few	-	TRBV6-2/TRBV6-3	TRBJ1-1	CATIRRLGGLNTEAFF	TGTGCCACCATAAGAAGGTTGGGGGGCTTGAACACTGAAGCTTTCTTT
many	-	TRBV28	TRBJ2-7	CASSSGTAGYSYEQYF	TGTGCCAGCAGCTCCGGGACGGCCGGATACTCCTACGAGCAGTACTTC
many	TRBD1	TRBV24-1	TRBJ2-3	CATSDLSRTGATDTQYF	TGTGCCACCAGTGACCTTTCCCGGACAGGGGCCACAGATACGCAGTATTTT
few	-	TRBV12-5	TRBJ2-1	CASGLGGREQFF	TGTGCTAGTGGTTTGGGGGGAAGGGAGCAGTTCTTC
few	TRBD1	TRBV7-9	TRBJ1-4	CASSLGQGFTTNEKLFF	TGTGCCAGCAGCTTAGGACAGGGATTTACAACTAATGAAAAACTGTTTTTT
-	-	TRBV27	TRBJ2-7	CASRKEDSGGYEQYF	TGTGCCAGCAGGAAGGAGGATTCAGGAGGCTACGAGCAGTACTTC
few	-	TRBV6-6	TRBJ1-1	CASSDQRGTEAFF	TGTGCCAGCAGTGATCAGAGGGGGACTGAAGCTTTCTTT
many	-	TRBV7-9	TRBJ2-3	CASSLGPPDTQYF	TGTGCCAGCAGCTTAGGACCCCCAGATACGCAGTATTTT
-	-	TRBV12-3/TRBV12-4	TRBJ2-6	CASSLRWGGHVVRTF	TGTGCCAGCAGTTTAAGGTGGGGGGGACACGTTGTCAGGACTTTC
-	-	TRBV30	TRBJ2-7	CAWSASGRSSYEQYF	TGTGCCTGGAGTGCCTCTGGGCGCAGCTCCTACGAGCAGTACTTC
few	-	TRBV6-5	TRBJ1-4	CASSYGGPEEKLFF	TGTGCCAGCAGTTACGGGGGGCCTGAGGAAAAACTGTTTTTT
many	-	TRBV15	TRBJ2-3	CATSRVATDTQYF	TGTGCCACCAGCAGAGTCGCCACAGATACGCAGTATTTT
many	TRBD2	TRBV7-2	TRBJ2-1	CASRGPGLAGGNNEQFF	TGTGCCAGCAGGGGACCGGGACTAGCGGGGGGCAACAATGAGCAGTTCTTC